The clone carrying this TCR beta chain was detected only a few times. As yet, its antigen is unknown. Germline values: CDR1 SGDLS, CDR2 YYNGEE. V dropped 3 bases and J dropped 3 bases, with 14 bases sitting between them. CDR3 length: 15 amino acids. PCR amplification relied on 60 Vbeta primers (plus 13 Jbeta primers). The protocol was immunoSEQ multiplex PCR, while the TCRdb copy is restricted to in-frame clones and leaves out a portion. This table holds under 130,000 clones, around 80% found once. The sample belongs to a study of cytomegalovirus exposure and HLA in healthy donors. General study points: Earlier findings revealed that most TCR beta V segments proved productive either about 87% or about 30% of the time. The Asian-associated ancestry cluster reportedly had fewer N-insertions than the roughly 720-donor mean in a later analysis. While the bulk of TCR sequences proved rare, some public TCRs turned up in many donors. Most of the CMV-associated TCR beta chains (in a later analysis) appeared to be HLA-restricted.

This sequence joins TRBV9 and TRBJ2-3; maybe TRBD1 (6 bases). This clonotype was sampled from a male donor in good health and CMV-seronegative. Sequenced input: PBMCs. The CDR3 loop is CASSALGGATDTQYF. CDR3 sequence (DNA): TGTGCCAGCAGCGCCCTTGGGGGCGCGACAGATACGCAGTATTTT.